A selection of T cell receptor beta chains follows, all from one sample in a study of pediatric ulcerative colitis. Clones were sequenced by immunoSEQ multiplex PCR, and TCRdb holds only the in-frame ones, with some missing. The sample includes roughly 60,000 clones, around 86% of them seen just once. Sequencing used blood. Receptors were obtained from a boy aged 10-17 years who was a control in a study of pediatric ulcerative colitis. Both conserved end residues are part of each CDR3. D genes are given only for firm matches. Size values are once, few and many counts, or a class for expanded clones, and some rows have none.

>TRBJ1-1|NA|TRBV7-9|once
TGTGCCAGCAGCGGAACAGGGACCTCGAACACTGAAGCTTTCTTT
CASSGTGTSNTEAFF
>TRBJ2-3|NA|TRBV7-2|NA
TGTGCCAGCAGCTTAGGGTTCACGGGTGTAACAGATACGCAGTATTTT
CASSLGFTGVTDTQYF
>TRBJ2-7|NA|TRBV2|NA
TGTGCCAGCAGGAAGGTTGGTAGTTACGAGCAGTACTTC
CASRKVGSYEQYF
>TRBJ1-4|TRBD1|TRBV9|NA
TGTGCCAGCAGCCGAACAGGGGGCCCAACTAATGAAAAACTGTTTTTT
CASSRTGGPTNEKLFF
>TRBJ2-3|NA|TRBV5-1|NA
TGCGCCAGCAGCTTAAAGGGACAGGGCTTAATCTTGCGGGAGGGCCAGCCAGATACGCAGTATTTT
CASSLKGQGLILREGQPDTQYF
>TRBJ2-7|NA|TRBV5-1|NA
TGCGCCAGCAGCTTATGGGGGGCCGGGAACGAGCAGTACTTC
CASSLWGAGNEQYF
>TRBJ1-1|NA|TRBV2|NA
TGTGCCCCCAAGGGACGCCGGGGTGGTAACACTGAAGCTTTCTTT
CAPKGRRGGNTEAFF
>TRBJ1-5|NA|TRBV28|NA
TGTGCCAGCAGTTTTATTCCATCAGGGAATGATCAGCCCCAGCATTTT
CASSFIPSGNDQPQHF
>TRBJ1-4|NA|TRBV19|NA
TGTGCCAGTACCACTGGGCAGGGCGCGACTAAAAAACTGTTTTTT
CASTTGQGATKKLFF
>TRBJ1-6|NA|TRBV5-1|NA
TGCGCCAGCAGCTTGTTGCAGGGAGGAATGGATAATTCACCCCTCCACTTT
CASSLLQGGMDNSPLHF
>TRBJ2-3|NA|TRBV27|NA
TGTGCCAGCAGTTTCCACCCCACAGATACGCAGTATTTT
CASSFHPTDTQYF
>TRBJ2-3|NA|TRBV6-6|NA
TGTGCCAGCAGTTATAGGGGGAGCTCTGAAGTAGATACGCAGTATTTT
CASSYRGSSEVDTQYF
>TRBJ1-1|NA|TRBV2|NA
TGTGCCAGCAGTGCTTCCATGAACACTGAAGCTTTCTTT
CASSASMNTEAFF
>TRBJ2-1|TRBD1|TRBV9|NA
TGTGCCAGCAGCGTAGAGGGACAGGTCTACAATGAGCAGTTCTTC
CASSVEGQVYNEQFF
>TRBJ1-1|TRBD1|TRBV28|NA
TGTGCCAGCAGTCAGGGACAGATAAACACTGAAGCTTTCTTT
CASSQGQINTEAFF
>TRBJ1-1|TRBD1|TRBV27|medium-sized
TGTGCCAGCAGTTTAGGGACAGGGAGGAGTGAAGCTTTCTTT
CASSLGTGRSEAFF
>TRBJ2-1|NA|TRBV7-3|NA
TGTGCCAGCAGCTTGTACCCCGATGAGCAGTTCTTC
CASSLYPDEQFF
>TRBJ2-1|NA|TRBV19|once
TGTGCCAGTAGTATGCGGGACTTCTACAATGAGCAGTTCTTC
CASSMRDFYNEQFF
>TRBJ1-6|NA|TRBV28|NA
TGTGCCAGCAGTTTGGCCAATTCACCCCTCCACTTT
CASSLANSPLHF
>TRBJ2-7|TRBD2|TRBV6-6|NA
TGTGCCAGCAGTTACGAGCGGGGGGACTTCTACGAGCAGTACTTC
CASSYERGDFYEQYF
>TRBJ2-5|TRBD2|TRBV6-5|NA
TGTGCCAGCAGTGCTAGCGGTCAAGAGACCCAGTACTTC
CASSASGQETQYF
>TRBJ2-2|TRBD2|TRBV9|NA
TGTGCCAGCAGCCCCACTAGCGGGGCGAACACCGGGGAGCTGTTTTTT
CASSPTSGANTGELFF
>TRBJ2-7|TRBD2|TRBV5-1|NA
TGCGCCAGCAGCCCCAGAACTAGCGGGAACCACGAGCAGTACTTC
CASSPRTSGNHEQYF
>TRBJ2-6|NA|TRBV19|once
TGTGCCAGTAGTATAACTACAGTCTCTGGGGCCAACGTCCTGACTTTC
CASSITTVSGANVLTF
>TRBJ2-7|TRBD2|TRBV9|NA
TGTGCCAGCAGCGCCCTAGCGGGAGGGAACGAGCAGTACTTC
CASSALAGGNEQYF
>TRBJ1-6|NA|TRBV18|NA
TGTGCCAGCTCACCAATGAGAGGCATGCTGGATTCACCCCTCCACTTT
CASSPMRGMLDSPLHF
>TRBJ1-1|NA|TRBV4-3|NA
TGCGCCAGCAGCCACCGGCTCTTGATCACTGAAGCTTTCTTT
CASSHRLLITEAFF
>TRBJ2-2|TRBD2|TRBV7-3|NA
TGTGCCAGCAGCCCCACCCGGGGGGGAACCGGGGAGCTGTTTTTT
CASSPTRGGTGELFF
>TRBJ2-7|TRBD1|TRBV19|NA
TGTGCCAGTAGTATAGATGCAAGACAGGGGGTATGGGAGCAGTACTTC
CASSIDARQGVWEQYF